These 4 T cell receptor beta chains were sequenced from one sample in a study of OX40 agonist ivuxolimab in advanced cancers. Assay: immunoSEQ multiplex PCR; the TCRdb copy retains only in-frame clones and omits some. The sample yields 55,000 to 85,000 clones, roughly 89% seen once. The material was CD4+ or CD8+ T cells sorted from blood, obtained in a trial of the OX40 agonist ivuxolimab. The receptors stem from an adult with an advanced solid tumor such as melanoma, head and neck, liver or kidney cancer.

The CDR3 nucleotides read TGTGCCAGCAAGGTAGACAGGGGGCCCCCTGAAGCTTTCTTT. Amino acids: CASKVDRGPPEAFF. The chain carries TRBV6-5 and TRBJ1-1; 10 positions agree with TRBD1. Germline assignment: CDR1 MNHEY and CDR2 SVGAGI. V lost 7 bases, J lost 6 bases, and 8 bases stayed unmatched. The CDR3 totals 14 residues.

The chain combines TRBV28 with TRBJ2-7; D perhaps matches TRBD1 (5 bases). CDR1 and CDR2 (germline): MDHEN, SYDVKM. The CDR3 is made up of 16 amino acids. The V gene lost 0 bases and the J gene lost 0 bases, with 12 bases spanning the gap. CDR3 residues: CASSLWRTTLSYEQYF. CDR3 nucleotide sequence: TGTGCCAGCAGTTTATGGCGGACAACCCTCTCCTACGAGCAGTACTTC.

The chain uses TRBV5-1 and TRBJ2-3; possible D gene TRBD1, 5 bases. The CDR3 runs to 18 residues. Looked up from germline, CDR1 is SGHRS and CDR2 is YFSETQ. Deletions cut 4 bases from V and 3 bases from J, with 24 bases between. The CDR3 spells CASSRNFQGRASTDTQYF. The CDR3, as DNA: TGCGCCAGCAGCCGCAACTTCCAGGGAAGAGCAAGTACAGATACGCAGTATTTT.

V gene TRBV5-5 combines with J gene TRBJ1-2, with TRBD1 identical over 8 bases. CDR1 is SGHKS and CDR2 is YYEKEE in the germline V gene (reference sequence). The CDR3 is made up of 14 amino acids. V lost 1 base to trimming and J lost 8 bases; unmatched junction nucleotides: 7. CDR3 nucleotides: TGTGCCAGCAGCTTGAAAGGACAGGGCCACGGCTACACCTTC. Its translation is CASSLKGQGHGYTF.